This TCR beta chain was recorded in a study of T cell repertoires in cytomegalovirus infection. Whole-study context: Newly reported HLA-C-restricted and thoroughly characterized HLA-B-restricted CMV epitopes were employed. Signatures in public TCR beta sequences pointed to both CMV infection and matching HLA type. Study-wide results and caveats: Cumulative public TCR beta family frequency identified CMV carriers with the relevant HLA. HLA-C-restricted, CMV-specific TCR beta clonotypes were dominant ex vivo.

As concerns this clonotype: Its antigen remains unidentified.

TCRdb independently ran MiXCR on the reads; one entry per CDR3 protein. There are nearly 700,000 distinct CDR3 sequences in the sample; roughly a third occur only once, and 15% to 20% lies in the top ten. The receptor comes from a human donor in good health (CMV status not recorded). Some clones in this sample may be carry-over from other donors' samples. Sequenced here: cultured PBMCs, sampled from culture after CMV antigen stimulation.

DNA of the CDR3: TGTGCCAGCGGGTACAGTGGGGGTCAGCCCCAGCATTTT. Protein: CASGYSGGQPQHF. This rearrangement joins TRBV2 to TRBJ1-5, with a tentative D call TRBD1 (5 bases). The CDR3 loop spans 13 amino acids. With 8 bases removed from V and 6 bases from J, the gap between germline ends came to 14 bases. The germline V gene has CDR1 SNHLY and CDR2 FYNNEI.